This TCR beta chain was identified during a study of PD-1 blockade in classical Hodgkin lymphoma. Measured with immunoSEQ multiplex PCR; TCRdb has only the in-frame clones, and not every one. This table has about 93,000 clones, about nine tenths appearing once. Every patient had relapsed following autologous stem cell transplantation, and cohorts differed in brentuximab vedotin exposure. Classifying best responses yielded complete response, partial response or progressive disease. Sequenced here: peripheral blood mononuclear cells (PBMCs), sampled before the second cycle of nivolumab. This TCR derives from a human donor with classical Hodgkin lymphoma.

This chain's CDR3 is CASSLAGYTEAFF. In DNA, the CDR3 is TGTGCCAGCAGCTTGGCAGGGTACACTGAAGCTTTCTTT. The rearrangement joins TRBV5-5 to TRBJ1-1; D may be TRBD1 (5 bases). CDR3 length: 13 residues. V lost 0 bases and J lost 3, with 6 bases in between. Germline-derived CDR1 and CDR2 are SGHKS and YYEKEE (reference sequence).